The clone carrying this T cell receptor beta chain is a singleton in its sample. Mismatch with germline at one junction end may stem from a read error. The data derive from a study of cytomegalovirus exposure and HLA in healthy donors. With 60 Vbeta and 13 Jbeta primers, the PCR was carried out. Some clones are missing from TCRdb's copy, which holds only in-frame ones; the method was immunoSEQ multiplex PCR. The sample yields about 190,000 clones, 85% seen once. Germline-derived CDR1 and CDR2 are MGHRA and YSYEKL. This CDR3 is built from 15 residues. Sequenced material: PBMCs. The source is a boy aged 2 to 9 in good health and CMV-seronegative. V and J are TRBV4-1 and TRBJ1-2; 8 nucleotides align to TRBD1. The CDR3, as DNA: TGCGCCAGCAGGGAACAGGGGGGCCCTAACCATGGCTACACCTTC. Translation gives CASREQGGPNHGYTF.